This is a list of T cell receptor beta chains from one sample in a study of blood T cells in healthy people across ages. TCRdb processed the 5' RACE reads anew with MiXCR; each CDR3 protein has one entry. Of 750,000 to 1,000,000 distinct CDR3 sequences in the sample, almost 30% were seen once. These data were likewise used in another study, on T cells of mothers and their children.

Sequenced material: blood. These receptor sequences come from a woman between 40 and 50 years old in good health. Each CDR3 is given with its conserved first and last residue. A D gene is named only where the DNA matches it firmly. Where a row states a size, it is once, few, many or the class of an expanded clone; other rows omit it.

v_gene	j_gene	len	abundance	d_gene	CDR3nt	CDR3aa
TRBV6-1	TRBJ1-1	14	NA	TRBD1	TGTGCCAGCAGAGAACAGGGGGTGTTCACTGAAGCTTTCTTT	CASREQGVFTEAFF
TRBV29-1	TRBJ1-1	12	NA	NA	TGCAGCGTCGCAGGGGAAAGCACTGAAGCTTTCTTT	CSVAGESTEAFF
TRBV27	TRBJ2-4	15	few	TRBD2	TGTGCCAGCAGTTTAGCGGGAGCGGCAGGAAACATTCAGTACTTC	CASSLAGAAGNIQYF
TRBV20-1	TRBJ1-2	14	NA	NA	TGCAGTGCTAGTCAGGGTTTGGGTGTGGATGGCTACACCTTC	CSASQGLGVDGYTF
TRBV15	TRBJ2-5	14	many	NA	TGTGCCACCAGCAGGGGTGCGGGCAGAGAGACCCAGTACTTC	CATSRGAGRETQYF
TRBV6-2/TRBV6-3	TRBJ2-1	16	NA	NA	TGTGCCAGCAGTTACCCCGCGAGTTTTTACTACAATGAGCAGTTCTTC	CASSYPASFYYNEQFF
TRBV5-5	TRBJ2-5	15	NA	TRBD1	TGTGCCAGCAGCGCTGGGACAGGGGAGCAAGAGACCCAGTACTTC	CASSAGTGEQETQYF
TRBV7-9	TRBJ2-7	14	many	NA	TGTGCCAGCAGCCCGGTGGGGGCGCCCTACGAGCAGTACTTC	CASSPVGAPYEQYF
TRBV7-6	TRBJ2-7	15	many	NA	TGTGCCAGCAGCCCAACCGGGACTGGCGGCTACGAGCAGTACTTC	CASSPTGTGGYEQYF
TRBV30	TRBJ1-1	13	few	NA	TGTGCCTGGAGTATCAGTCTGACCGCAGAAGCTTTCTTT	CAWSISLTAEAFF
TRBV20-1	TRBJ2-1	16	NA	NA	TGCAGTGCTAGAGGTACAACGGAATACCTTTTCAATGAGCAGTTCTTC	CSARGTTEYLFNEQFF
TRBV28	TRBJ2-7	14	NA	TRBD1	TGTGCCAGCAGTTCTCGACAGGGGTTCCACGAGCAGGACTTC	CASSSRQGFHEQDF
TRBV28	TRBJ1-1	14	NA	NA	TGTGCCAGCCTTCTAGGGGGGATGAACACTGAAGCTTTCTTT	CASLLGGMNTEAFF
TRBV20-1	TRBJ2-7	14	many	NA	TGCAGTGCTAGAGTCCCAGGCTTATCCTACGAGCAGTACTTC	CSARVPGLSYEQYF
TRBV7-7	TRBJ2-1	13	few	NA	TGTGCTAGCAGCTCAACGGGAGAAGCCAAGCAGTTCTTC	CASSSTGEAKQFF
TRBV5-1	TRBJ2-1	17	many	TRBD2	TGCGCCAGCAGCTTGAGCCTAGCGGGGAACTCCTACAATGAGCAGTTCTTC	CASSLSLAGNSYNEQFF
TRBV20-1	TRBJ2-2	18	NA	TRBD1	TGCAGTGCTAGAGACGAATGGGGAACAGGGGTGAACACCGGGGAGCTGTTTTTT	CSARDEWGTGVNTGELFF
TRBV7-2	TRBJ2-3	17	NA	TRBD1	TGTGCCAGCAGCCACCTCCAGGGGGCAGGGGTTACAGATACGCAGTATTTT	CASSHLQGAGVTDTQYF
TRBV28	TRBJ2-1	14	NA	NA	TGTGCCAGCAGCTTTCACGGGGTTGAAAATGAGCAGTTCTTC	CASSFHGVENEQFF
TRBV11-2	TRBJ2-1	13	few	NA	TGTGCCAGCAGCTTAGTTCCCAGGCATGAGCAGTTCTTC	CASSLVPRHEQFF
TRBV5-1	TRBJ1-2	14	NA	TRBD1	TGCGCCAGCAGCCCGGACAGGAATTTCTATGGCTACACCTTC	CASSPDRNFYGYTF
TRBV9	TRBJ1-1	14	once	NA	TGTGCCAGCAGCGTAGGGGGAGGGAGCGATTTGGCTTTCTTT	CASSVGGGSDLAFF
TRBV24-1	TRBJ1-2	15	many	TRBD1	TGTGCCACCAGTGACCGGACAGGTCCGGTAGGTGGCTACACCTTC	CATSDRTGPVGGYTF
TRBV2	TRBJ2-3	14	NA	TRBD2	TGTGCCAGCTCGGGACTAGACACCACAGATACGCAGTATTTT	CASSGLDTTDTQYF
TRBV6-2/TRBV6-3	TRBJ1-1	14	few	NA	TGTGCCAGCAAAACTTTCGGATCGAACACTGAAGCTTTCTTT	CASKTFGSNTEAFF
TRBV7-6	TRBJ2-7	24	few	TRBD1	TGTGCTAGCAGCTTATATGGGACTCCCACCAGCCGGGACAGGAGATGGACCAGCTCCTACGAGCAGTACTTC	CASSLYGTPTSRDRRWTSSYEQYF